Shown below are 5 T cell receptor beta chains from a single sample sequenced in a study of cytomegalovirus exposure and HLA in healthy donors. PCR employed 60 Vbeta and 13 Jbeta primers. Sequencing used immunoSEQ multiplex PCR; TCRdb keeps in-frame clones, though not all of them. The table includes tens of thousands of clones, approximately 70% detected once. The specimen was PBMCs. These receptors were taken from a male donor in good health and CMV-seropositive.

This sequence joins TRBV25-1 and TRBJ2-5; the D gene is possibly TRBD2 (7 bases). The V end lost 1 base, the J end lost 5 bases, and 20 bases lay between the germline ends. The CDR3 runs to 17 residues. Germline CDR1 is MGHDK and CDR2 is SYGVNS. The CDR3: CASSEWGEGGAAETQYF. DNA for the CDR3: TGTGCCAGCAGTGAATGGGGGGAAGGGGGGGCTGCGGAGACCCAGTACTTC.

The chain uses TRBV19 and TRBJ2-2, with D possibly being TRBD2 (5 bases). V was pared by 3 bases and J by 4 bases, with 9 bases between. There are 14 residues in the CDR3. The germline CDR1 and CDR2 sequences are LNHDA and SQIVND (reference sequence). In DNA form, the CDR3 reads TGTGCCAGTAGTATCGCGGGCCCCACCGGGGAGCTGTTTTTT. Its translation: CASSIAGPTGELFF.

J is TRBJ2-3 and V is TRBV27; 10 bases map to TRBD2. The length of the CDR3 is 16 residues. The V and J ends lost 5 bases and 2 bases, in that order; junction bases with no gene match: 7. Germline values: CDR1 MNHEY, CDR2 SMNVEV (reference sequence). The chain's CDR3 is CASSTQTSGFTDTQYF. In DNA form, the CDR3 reads TGTGCCAGCAGTACACAGACTAGCGGGTTCACAGATACGCAGTATTTT.

A few counts support this clone. The genes are TRBV5-4 and TRBJ1-2; 8 bases are shared with TRBD1. The CDR3 is made up of 15 amino acids. The J segment lost 4 bases and the V segment lost 2 bases, leaving 7 bases of the junction unmatched. Germline V gives CDR1 SGHNT, CDR2 YYREEE (reference sequence). CDR3 nucleotide sequence: TGTGCCAGCAGCTTCCCGGACAGGGCCCTCTATGGCTACACCTTC. Encoded protein: CASSFPDRALYGYTF. The full variable domain, its missing parts supplied by reference TRBV5-4 and TRBJ1-2, is ETGVTQSPTHLIKTRGQQVTLRCSSQSGHNTVSWYQQALGQGPQFIFQYYREEENGRGNFPPRFSGLQFPNYSSELNVNALELDDSALYLCASSFPDRALYGYTFGSGTRLTVV.

This chain uses TRBV11-2 with TRBJ1-1; 11 bases line up with TRBD1. The length of the CDR3 is 18 residues. In germline, CDR1 is SGHAT, CDR2 FQNNGV. The junction had 12 bases not matched to a gene; V was cut back by 4 bases and J by 2 bases. CDR3 sequence reads: CASSYSRTGGLGNTEAFF. The CDR3 DNA follows: TGTGCCAGCAGCTATTCTAGGACAGGGGGCCTCGGCAACACTGAAGCTTTCTTT.